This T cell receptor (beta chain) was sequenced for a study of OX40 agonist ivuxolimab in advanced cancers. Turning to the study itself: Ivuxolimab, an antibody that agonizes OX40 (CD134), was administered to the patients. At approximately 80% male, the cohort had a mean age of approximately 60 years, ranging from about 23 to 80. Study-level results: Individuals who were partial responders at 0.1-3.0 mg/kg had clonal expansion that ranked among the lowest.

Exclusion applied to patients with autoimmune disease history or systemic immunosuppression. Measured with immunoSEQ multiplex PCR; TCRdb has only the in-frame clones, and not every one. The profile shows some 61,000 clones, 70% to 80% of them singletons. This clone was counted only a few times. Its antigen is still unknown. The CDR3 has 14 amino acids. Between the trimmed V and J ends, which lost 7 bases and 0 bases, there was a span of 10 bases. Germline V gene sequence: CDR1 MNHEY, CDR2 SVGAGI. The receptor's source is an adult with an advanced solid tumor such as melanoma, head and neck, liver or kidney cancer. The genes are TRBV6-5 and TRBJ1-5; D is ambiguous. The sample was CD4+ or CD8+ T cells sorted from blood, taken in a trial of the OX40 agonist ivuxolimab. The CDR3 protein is CASKKANSNQPQHF. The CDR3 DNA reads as TGTGCCAGCAAGAAGGCAAATAGCAATCAGCCCCAGCATTTT.